Listed below are T cell receptor beta chains from one sample, sequenced in a study of shared T cell receptors in the human thymus. TCRdb's table, derived via immunoSEQ multiplex PCR, lists solely in-frame clones and lacks some. Of hundreds of thousands of clones listed, 75% to 80% were seen once; the top ten hold around 0.013%. A further study also used this sample, focusing on human thymus T cells.

Source material: thymocytes. All receptors derive from a boy younger than two with a congenital heart defect. Both conserved end residues are part of each CDR3. The D gene is left open where the match is weak. Clone size is given for some rows only: seen once, a few or many times, or a class if the clone is expanded.

-,TRBV4-1,TRBJ2-1,-,17,TGCGCCAGCAGCCTCCTTCCGAGGAGCGGAGACGACAATGAGCAGTTCTTC,CASSLLPRSGDDNEQFF
-,TRBV30,TRBJ1-1,TRBD1,15,TGTGCCTGGGTGGGACAGGACGGAACAAGGACTGAAGCTTTCTTT,CAWVGQDGTRTEAFF
-,TRBV6-6,TRBJ1-2,TRBD1,14,TGTGCCAGCAACCGACAGGGTTCGGACTATGGCTACACCTTC,CASNRQGSDYGYTF
-,TRBV5-6,TRBJ2-7,-,10,TGTGCCAGCAGCTTGGGGGGTTCAGGGTTC,CASSLGGSGF
-,TRBV4-1,TRBJ2-1,TRBD1,17,TGCGCCAGCAGCCAAGAGGAAGGGACAGCGCCCTACAATGAGCAGTTCTTC,CASSQEEGTAPYNEQFF
few,TRBV6-5,TRBJ1-2,-,12,TGTGCCACAACAACCCCAGGGTGTGGCTACACCTTC,CATTTPGCGYTF
-,TRBV6-5,TRBJ1-2,TRBD1,14,TGTGCCAGCACCCCGGGCAGGGGGATAGATGGCTACACCTTC,CASTPGRGIDGYTF
-,TRBV4-3,TRBJ2-1,-,17,TGCGCCAGCAGCCCAAGCGGCGGTTCCAGCTCCTACAATGAGCAGTTCTTC,CASSPSGGSSSYNEQFF
few,TRBV4-3,TRBJ2-7,-,14,TGCGCCAGCAGCCATGGGGGGAGCTCCTACGAGCAGTACTTC,CASSHGGSSYEQYF
-,TRBV15,TRBJ2-1,TRBD1,17,TGTGCCACCAGCAGAGAGCTTAGACAGGGGCGGTACAATGAGCAGTTCTTC,CATSRELRQGRYNEQFF
few,TRBV28,TRBJ1-5,-,15,TGTGCCAGCAGTTTAAACAGGCCGGGGGATCAGCCCCAGCATTTT,CASSLNRPGDQPQHF
few,TRBV30,TRBJ2-3,-,15,TGTGCCTGGAGTGCGGAGGGCCTACGCACAGATACGCAGTATTTT,CAWSAEGLRTDTQYF
-,TRBV2,TRBJ2-1,TRBD2,16,TGTGCCAGCAGTGAAGTGCTAGCGGGAGTGTATAATGAGCAGTTCTTC,CASSEVLAGVYNEQFF
-,TRBV15,TRBJ2-7,TRBD2,17,TGTGCCACCAGCAGAGATAAGGTAGCGGGAGGAGCGTACGAGCAGTACTTC,CATSRDKVAGGAYEQYF
-,TRBV11-2,TRBJ2-7,TRBD2,16,TGTGCCAGCAGCTTAGCCGAGCGGGAGAACTCCTACGAGCAGTACTTC,CASSLAERENSYEQYF
-,TRBV14,TRBJ2-6,TRBD1,23,TGTGCCAGCAGCCAAGAAACGACGGGACAGGGAAGGAGGATGACTTCTGGGGCCAACGTCCTGACTTTC,CASSQETTGQGRRMTSGANVLTF
-,TRBV20-1,TRBJ1-2,-,11,TGCAGTGCTAGAGAAAACAGCCCCAACACCTTC,CSARENSPNTF
-,TRBV4-1,TRBJ2-7,TRBD2,13,TGCGCCAGCAGCCAGGCCCAGCGGGGCGAGCAGTACTTC,CASSQAQRGEQYF
-,TRBV7-2,TRBJ2-3,-,14,TGTGCCAGCAGCCAAAAGCGGCACACAGATACGCAGTATTTT,CASSQKRHTDTQYF
-,TRBV7-9,TRBJ2-5,-,16,TGTGCCAGCAGCCCGGTCGGTTACAGGTTTTGGCAGACCCAGTACTTC,CASSPVGYRFWQTQYF
-,TRBV25-1,TRBJ2-3,TRBD2,16,TGTGCCAGCAAAGGGCCCCTAGCGGGAGAGGCAGATACGCAGTATTTT,CASKGPLAGEADTQYF